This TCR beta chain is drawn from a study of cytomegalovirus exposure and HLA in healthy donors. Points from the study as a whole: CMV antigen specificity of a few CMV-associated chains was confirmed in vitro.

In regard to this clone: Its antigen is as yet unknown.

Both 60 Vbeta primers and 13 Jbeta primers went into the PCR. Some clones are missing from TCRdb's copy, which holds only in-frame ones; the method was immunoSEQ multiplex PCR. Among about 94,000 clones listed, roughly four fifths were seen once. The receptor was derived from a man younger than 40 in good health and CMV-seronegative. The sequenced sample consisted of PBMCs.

CDR3 amino acids: CASSRLADRIEAFF. CDR3 nucleotide sequence: TGCGCCAGCAGCCGTCTCGCGGACAGAATCGAAGCTTTCTTT. The J gene is TRBJ1-1, the V gene TRBV4-1, with D possibly matching TRBD1 (6 bases). Trimming stripped 4 bases from V and 8 bases from J, with 17 bases between. Germline CDR1 is MGHRA and CDR2 is YSYEKL. The CDR3 has 14 residues.